These T cell receptor beta chains were read from a single sample in a study of shared clonotypes between healthy human individuals. Clones were sequenced by immunoSEQ multiplex PCR, and TCRdb holds only the in-frame ones, with some missing. The repertoire holds hundreds of thousands of clones, with less than 85% as singletons. The sequenced material came from memory CD4+ T cells sorted from blood. Receptors originate from a woman between 25 and 40 years old in good health. The CDR3 runs from the conserved cysteine through the conserved F or W. A D gene is named only where the DNA matches it firmly. Expanded clones are given a class, and other clones once, few, many or no size at all.

v_call: TRBV18
d_call: NA
j_call: TRBJ2-1
clone_size: few
cdr3_aa: CASSLNLRANEQFF
cdr3_nt: TGTGCCAGCTCACTAAATCTCAGGGCCAATGAGCAGTTCTTC

v_call: TRBV7-9
d_call: TRBD1
j_call: TRBJ1-2
clone_size: few
cdr3_aa: CASSFYRGEEGYTF
cdr3_nt: TGTGCCAGCAGCTTCTACAGGGGAGAGGAGGGCTACACCTTC

v_call: TRBV18
d_call: TRBD1
j_call: TRBJ2-2
clone_size: few
cdr3_aa: CASSPTGTATGELFF
cdr3_nt: TGTGCCAGCTCACCAACCGGGACAGCCACCGGGGAGCTGTTTTTT

v_call: TRBV11-2
d_call: NA
j_call: TRBJ2-1
clone_size: NA
cdr3_aa: CASSSIKQGRAYNEQFF
cdr3_nt: TGTGCCAGCAGCTCTATAAAACAGGGACGGGCCTACAATGAGCAGTTCTTC

v_call: TRBV25-1
d_call: TRBD2
j_call: TRBJ2-5
clone_size: few
cdr3_aa: CASSNPGLTRETQYF
cdr3_nt: TGTGCCAGCAGCAATCCGGGACTAACAAGAGAGACCCAGTACTTC

v_call: TRBV28
d_call: NA
j_call: TRBJ2-7
clone_size: NA
cdr3_aa: CASSGTTYEQYF
cdr3_nt: TGTGCCAGCAGTGGGACAACCTACGAGCAGTACTTC

v_call: TRBV11-2
d_call: TRBD2
j_call: TRBJ2-1
clone_size: once
cdr3_aa: CASSSVGLGREQFF
cdr3_nt: TGTGCCAGCAGCTCGGTCGGACTAGGGCGGGAGCAGTTCTTC

v_call: TRBV7-2
d_call: TRBD1
j_call: TRBJ1-5
clone_size: once
cdr3_aa: CASSFSGGLGPQHF
cdr3_nt: TGTGCCAGCAGCTTTTCAGGGGGCTTGGGGCCCCAGCATTTT

v_call: TRBV5-4
d_call: NA
j_call: TRBJ2-3
clone_size: NA
cdr3_aa: CASSPYRGATDTQYF
cdr3_nt: TGTGCCAGCAGCCCATATAGAGGGGCAACTGATACGCAGTATTTT

v_call: TRBV28
d_call: TRBD2
j_call: TRBJ2-7
clone_size: once
cdr3_aa: CASSPPGASGRGNEQYF
cdr3_nt: TGTGCCAGCAGTCCCCCGGGGGCTAGCGGGAGAGGAAACGAGCAGTACTTC

v_call: TRBV27
d_call: NA
j_call: TRBJ2-6
clone_size: NA
cdr3_aa: CASSLGPRRSGGANVLTF
cdr3_nt: TGTGCCAGCAGTTTGGGGCCACGCCGATCAGGGGGGGCCAACGTCCTGACTTTC

v_call: TRBV19
d_call: TRBD2
j_call: TRBJ2-3
clone_size: many
cdr3_aa: CASSFLAGINTDTQYF
cdr3_nt: TGTGCCAGTAGTTTTCTAGCGGGTATTAACACAGATACGCAGTATTTT

v_call: TRBV9
d_call: TRBD2
j_call: TRBJ2-2
clone_size: NA
cdr3_aa: CASSVSLAGGRHTGELFF
cdr3_nt: TGTGCCAGCAGCGTATCGCTAGCGGGAGGTCGTCACACCGGGGAGCTGTTTTTT

v_call: TRBV7-2
d_call: NA
j_call: TRBJ2-3
clone_size: NA
cdr3_aa: CASSFSLAGRADTQYF
cdr3_nt: TGTGCCAGCAGCTTCTCGCTAGCCGGGCGGGCAGATACGCAGTATTTT

v_call: TRBV28
d_call: NA
j_call: TRBJ2-7
clone_size: NA
cdr3_aa: CASREGSSSYEQYF
cdr3_nt: TGTGCCAGCAGGGAAGGCAGCTCCTCCTACGAGCAGTACTTC

v_call: TRBV6-1
d_call: NA
j_call: TRBJ2-3
clone_size: NA
cdr3_aa: CASNLSWGEGDTQYF
cdr3_nt: TGTGCCAGCAATCTCTCCTGGGGAGAGGGAGATACGCAGTATTTT

v_call: TRBV10-3
d_call: NA
j_call: TRBJ2-4
clone_size: NA
cdr3_aa: CATGLTDNIQYF
cdr3_nt: TGTGCCACGGGGTTAACAGATAACATTCAGTACTTC

v_call: TRBV6-1
d_call: TRBD1
j_call: TRBJ1-1
clone_size: NA
cdr3_aa: CASSPGQGWTEAFF
cdr3_nt: TGTGCCAGTTCCCCGGGACAGGGGTGGACTGAAGCTTTCTTT

v_call: TRBV2
d_call: TRBD1
j_call: TRBJ2-1
clone_size: NA
cdr3_aa: CASSADRGAYNEQFF
cdr3_nt: TGTGCCAGCAGTGCCGACAGGGGCGCCTACAATGAGCAGTTCTTC

v_call: TRBV7-2
d_call: NA
j_call: TRBJ2-5
clone_size: NA
cdr3_aa: CASSPGAGSTQYF
cdr3_nt: TGTGCCAGCAGCCCAGGGGCCGGGTCGACCCAGTACTTC

v_call: TRBV28
d_call: TRBD2
j_call: TRBJ2-7
clone_size: NA
cdr3_aa: CASTVGAAGGYEQYF
cdr3_nt: TGTGCCAGCACCGTGGGGGCAGCGGGAGGCTACGAGCAGTACTTC

v_call: TRBV5-1
d_call: NA
j_call: TRBJ2-5
clone_size: NA
cdr3_aa: CASSLDTAKETQYF
cdr3_nt: TGCGCCAGCAGCTTGGATACAGCGAAAGAGACCCAGTACTTC

v_call: TRBV28
d_call: TRBD1
j_call: TRBJ1-2
clone_size: NA
cdr3_aa: CASSLFPGQGYGYTF
cdr3_nt: TGTGCCAGCAGTTTATTTCCGGGACAGGGGTATGGCTACACCTTC

v_call: TRBV5-8
d_call: NA
j_call: TRBJ2-5
clone_size: NA
cdr3_aa: CASSLSQHMGETQYF
cdr3_nt: TGTGCCAGCAGCTTGAGTCAGCATATGGGGGAGACCCAGTACTTC

v_call: TRBV19
d_call: TRBD2
j_call: TRBJ2-3
clone_size: few
cdr3_aa: CASTYSGSTDTQYF
cdr3_nt: TGTGCCAGTACTTATAGCGGGAGCACAGATACGCAGTATTTT

v_call: TRBV28
d_call: NA
j_call: TRBJ1-5
clone_size: few
cdr3_aa: CASRALLESPQHF
cdr3_nt: TGTGCCAGCAGGGCCCTACTCGAGAGTCCCCAGCATTTT

v_call: TRBV25-1
d_call: NA
j_call: TRBJ1-4
clone_size: NA
cdr3_aa: CASSEGGGNEKLFF
cdr3_nt: TGTGCCAGCAGTGAAGGTGGGGGTAATGAAAAACTGTTTTTT

v_call: TRBV28
d_call: TRBD1
j_call: TRBJ1-2
clone_size: once
cdr3_aa: CASIEGGGYTF
cdr3_nt: TGTGCCAGCATTGAAGGGGGCGGCTACACCTTC

v_call: TRBV29-1
d_call: NA
j_call: TRBJ1-4
clone_size: NA
cdr3_aa: CSAKGSRATNEKLFF
cdr3_nt: TGCAGCGCCAAAGGCAGCAGAGCAACTAATGAAAAACTGTTTTTT

v_call: TRBV7-8
d_call: NA
j_call: TRBJ2-1
clone_size: NA
cdr3_aa: CASSGSRTSYNEQFF
cdr3_nt: TGTGCCAGCAGCGGCTCGCGGACCTCCTACAATGAGCAGTTCTTC

v_call: TRBV6-1
d_call: NA
j_call: TRBJ1-4
clone_size: NA
cdr3_aa: CASSEGTSQGNEKLFF
cdr3_nt: TGTGCCAGCAGTGAAGGGACGTCCCAGGGGAATGAAAAACTGTTTTTT

v_call: TRBV28
d_call: TRBD1
j_call: TRBJ1-5
clone_size: NA
cdr3_aa: CASSHSLMTGTGSNQPQHF
cdr3_nt: TGTGCCAGCAGTCATTCGCTGATGACCGGGACAGGGTCGAATCAGCCCCAGCATTTT

v_call: TRBV18
d_call: TRBD2
j_call: TRBJ2-2
clone_size: NA
cdr3_aa: CASSPGVAGDTGELFF
cdr3_nt: TGTGCCAGCTCACCAGGAGTAGCGGGAGACACCGGGGAGCTGTTTTTT

v_call: TRBV27
d_call: TRBD2
j_call: TRBJ2-7
clone_size: NA
cdr3_aa: CASSYTSGLYEQYF
cdr3_nt: TGTGCCAGCAGTTACACTAGCGGGCTTTACGAGCAGTACTTC

v_call: TRBV6-5
d_call: TRBD1
j_call: TRBJ2-7
clone_size: NA
cdr3_aa: CASSPGQGAEEQYF
cdr3_nt: TGTGCCAGCAGCCCCGGGCAGGGGGCGGAAGAGCAGTACTTC

v_call: TRBV7-9
d_call: NA
j_call: TRBJ2-3
clone_size: NA
cdr3_aa: CASREEGTDTQYF
cdr3_nt: TGTGCCAGCAGGGAAGAGGGGACAGATACGCAGTATTTT

v_call: TRBV19
d_call: NA
j_call: TRBJ1-5
clone_size: NA
cdr3_aa: CASSITHPYQPQHF
cdr3_nt: TGTGCCAGTAGTATTACCCACCCTTATCAGCCCCAGCATTTT

v_call: TRBV5-1
d_call: NA
j_call: TRBJ2-3
clone_size: NA
cdr3_aa: CASSLEDTQYF
cdr3_nt: TGCGCCAGCAGCCTAGAAGATACGCAGTATTTT

v_call: TRBV30
d_call: NA
j_call: TRBJ1-4
clone_size: NA
cdr3_aa: CAWRRDTKTNEKLFF
cdr3_nt: TGTGCCTGGCGCCGGGACACCAAAACTAATGAAAAACTGTTTTTT

v_call: TRBV18
d_call: NA
j_call: TRBJ1-5
clone_size: NA
cdr3_aa: CASSPQGDGQPQHF
cdr3_nt: TGTGCCAGCTCACCACAGGGGGACGGGCAGCCCCAGCATTTT